The 27 T cell receptor beta chains presented below share a single source sample, sequenced in a study of cytomegalovirus exposure and HLA in healthy donors. PCR employed 60 Vbeta and 13 Jbeta primers. Here immunoSEQ multiplex PCR was the method, and the copy in TCRdb shows in-frame clones only, minus some. In all, the sample yields 130,000 to 150,000 clones. Sequences were obtained from PBMCs. Source of these receptors: a male donor in good health and CMV-seronegative.

The chain is built from TRBV4-1 and TRBJ2-7; 11 bases match TRBD1. This CDR3 spans 16 amino acids. J was trimmed by 7 bases and V by 3 bases; bases with no gene match: 11. Germline lookup yields CDR1 MGHRA and CDR2 YSYEKL. CDR3 sequence reads: CASSHDRTGGAGEQYF. For the CDR3, the DNA is TGCGCCAGCAGCCATGATCGGACAGGGGGCGCGGGTGAGCAGTACTTC.

The rearrangement joins TRBV2 to TRBJ1-1; D remains unclear. CDR3 length: 15 residues. V was pared by 3 bases and J by 3 bases, with 14 bases between. Germline V CDR1 and CDR2: SNHLY, FYNNEI. The CDR3: CASSDQLIGDTEAFF. The CDR3 DNA is TGTGCCAGCAGTGACCAATTAATCGGTGACACTGAAGCTTTCTTT.

The chain joins TRBV7-9 to TRBJ2-2, with D perhaps matching TRBD2 (6 bases). This CDR3 is built from 17 residues. Between the trimmed V and J ends, which lost 1 base and 3 bases, there was a span of 15 bases. Germline V gene sequence: CDR1 SEHNR, CDR2 FQNEAQ (reference sequence). CDR3 protein: CASSLGGGMGHTGELFF. The CDR3 bases are TGTGCCAGCAGCTTAGGAGGAGGGATGGGTCACACCGGGGAGCTGTTTTTT.

This CDR3 reads CASSLGARQGEAFF. CDR3 DNA sequence: TGTGCCAGCAGCTTAGGCGCTCGACAGGGTGAAGCTTTCTTT. The J gene is TRBJ1-1, the V gene TRBV11-2, with TRBD1 matching over 7 bases. CDR1 and CDR2 from the germline V gene are SGHAT and FQNNGV. V lost 1 base and J lost 7; bases outside the gene matches: 6. This CDR3 comprises 14 residues.

The chain combines TRBV4-3 with TRBJ1-2, with a tentative D call TRBD1 (5 bases). The CDR3 covers 16 residues. V was shortened by 0 bases and J by 4 bases, with 15 bases between the two germline ends. Germline V gene data show CDR1 as LGHNA and CDR2 as YSLEER. The CDR3 reads CASSQDLRQRIYGYTF. For the CDR3, the DNA is TGCGCCAGCAGCCAAGATCTAAGACAGAGAATCTATGGCTACACCTTC.

V is TRBV28 and J is TRBJ1-6, with a tentative D call TRBD1 (5 bases). V was cut by 4 bases and J by 14 bases, with 9 bases left in between. The CDR3 extends over 11 amino acids. Germline loops: CDR1 MDHEN, CDR2 SYDVKM. The CDR3 bases are TGTGCCAGCAGTTCGGGGGGAACCCTCCACTTT. Translating gives CASSSGGTLHF.

This chain links TRBV28 with TRBJ1-2; D uncertain. V was clipped by 2 bases and J by 0 bases, with 7 bases between them. Germline V CDR1 and CDR2: MDHEN, SYDVKM. There are 14 residues in the CDR3. The CDR3 coding sequence is TGTGCCAGCAGTTTAAGCCGGTCTAACTATGGCTACACCTTC. Residues: CASSLSRSNYGYTF.

V gene TRBV29-1 combines with J gene TRBJ2-2, with TRBD1 matching 9 bases. The germline CDR1 and CDR2 sequences are SQVTM and ANQGSEA. J gave up 6 bases and V 7 bases, and 9 bases lay outside the gene matches. The CDR3 has 14 residues. The CDR3 reads CSGEGTGKPGELFF. In nucleotides, the CDR3 is TGCAGCGGGGAAGGGACAGGGAAGCCCGGGGAGCTGTTTTTT.

The J gene is TRBJ1-2, the V gene TRBV2; no clear D gene. Trimming removed 6 bases from V and 8 bases from J, with 22 bases in between. Germline assignment: CDR1 SNHLY and CDR2 FYNNEI. This CDR3 contains 15 residues. The CDR3 DNA reads TGTGCCAGCAGCGTACCCAATCCCGTCAAGGAGGGCTACACCTTC. The encoded protein is CASSVPNPVKEGYTF.

The chain recombines TRBV27 with TRBJ1-1; tentatively, D is TRBD1 (5 bases). The CDR3 spans 16 residues. Germline loops: CDR1 MNHEY, CDR2 SMNVEV (reference sequence). Trimming removed 2 bases at V and 1 base at J, with 14 bases between. The CDR3 DNA follows: TGTGCCAGCAGTTTAGGCCGACTGGGGGGGAACACTGAAGCTTTCTTT. Encoded protein: CASSLGRLGGNTEAFF.

V usage is TRBV9 and J usage is TRBJ2-1; 8 bases fit TRBD2. Germline V gene data show CDR1 as SGDLS and CDR2 as YYNGEE. CDR3 size: 15 residues. V lost 4 bases and J lost 8; bases outside the gene matches: 11. For the CDR3, the DNA is TGTGCCAGCAGCACCTCAGGGACTAGGGAGGATGAGCAGTTCTTC. Protein product: CASSTSGTREDEQFF.

The chain combines TRBV7-2 with TRBJ2-1; 8 bases align to TRBD2. Germline CDR1 SGHTA, CDR2 FQGNSA. The trim removed 2 bases at V and 4 bases at J, leaving 10 bases unmatched. The CDR3 contains 17 residues. CDR3 residues: CASSLSVLAGGYNEQFF. The CDR3 coding sequence is TGTGCCAGCAGCTTATCGGTGCTTGCGGGGGGTTACAATGAGCAGTTCTTC.

This chain connects TRBV30 to TRBJ2-1; 7 bases align to TRBD2. The length of the CDR3 is 16 residues. V lost 4 bases to trimming and J lost 5 bases; unmatched junction nucleotides: 14. Germline values: CDR1 GTSNPN, CDR2 SVGIG (reference sequence). CDR3 sequence reads: CAWTRPGGMSHNEQFF. The CDR3 DNA follows: TGTGCCTGGACCCGACCGGGGGGAATGTCTCACAATGAGCAGTTCTTC.

The V gene is TRBV15, the J gene TRBJ1-1; 8 bases are shared with TRBD1. Germline V gives CDR1 LNHNV, CDR2 YYDKDF (reference sequence). With V trimmed by 1 base and J by 6 bases, 4 bases remained unmatched. The length of the CDR3 is 14 residues. The CDR3 coding sequence is TGTGCCACCAGCAGAGGGGCAGGGGGCTCTGAAGCTTTCTTT. Its translation is CATSRGAGGSEAFF.

The chain has TRBV30 and TRBJ1-5, with a weak D call TRBD1 (5 bases). CDR1 and CDR2 (germline): GTSNPN, SVGIG (reference sequence). The germline V and J ends were trimmed by 3 bases and 5 bases, with 11 bases remaining between them. The CDR3 spans 13 residues. In DNA, the CDR3 is TGTGCCTGGAGAGCAGGGTTGGATCAGCCCCAGCATTTT. Amino acids: CAWRAGLDQPQHF.

The rearrangement links TRBV29-1 to TRBJ2-1; 12 nucleotides match TRBD2. This CDR3 is built from 14 residues. Trimming removed 8 bases from V and 4 bases from J; junction bases left unmatched: 6. CDR1 SQVTM and CDR2 ANQGSEA come from the germline V gene. The CDR3 is CSWASGRDYNEQFF. The CDR3, as DNA: TGCAGCTGGGCTAGCGGGAGGGATTACAATGAGCAGTTCTTC.

V gene TRBV27 combines with J gene TRBJ2-1; 10 bases agree with TRBD2. Looked up from germline, CDR1 is MNHEY and CDR2 is SMNVEV (reference sequence). The CDR3 covers 17 residues. J lost 2 bases, V lost 3 bases, and 7 bases had no gene match. CDR3 in amino acids: CASSFVAGGKAYNEQFF. CDR3 nucleotides: TGTGCCAGCAGTTTTGTAGCGGGAGGTAAGGCCTACAATGAGCAGTTCTTC.

The CDR3, as DNA: TGTGCCAGCAGCTTGGGAGTGACAGACACAGATACGCAGTATTTT. Amino acid sequence: CASSLGVTDTDTQYF. The V gene is TRBV5-5, the J gene TRBJ2-3, with a weak D call TRBD1 (5 bases). The CDR3 contains 15 residues. The germline gives CDR1 SGHKS, CDR2 YYEKEE (reference sequence). Trimming removed 0 bases at V and 2 bases at J, with 10 bases between.

Points on this clone: At one end, the junction sequence differs from germline, possibly due to a read error. The chain links TRBV30 to TRBJ1-3, with 7 bases matching TRBD1. The CDR3 sequence is 13 residues long. Looked up from germline, CDR1 is GTSNPN and CDR2 is SVGIG (reference sequence). CDR3 amino acids: CARSIDRVNTIYF. Here the CDR3 DNA reads TGTGCCCGGAGTATCGACAGGGTAAACACCATATATTTT. The complete variable domain, with remaining parts taken from reference TRBV30 and TRBJ1-3, reads SQTIHQWPATLVQPVGSPLSLECTVEGTSNPNLYWYRQAAGRGLQLLFYSVGIGQISSEVPQNLSASRPQDRQFILSSKKLLLSDSGFYLCARSIDRVNTIYFGEGSWLTVV.

The V gene is TRBV4-2, the J gene TRBJ1-3, with D hard to call. Trimming removed 0 bases from V and 0 bases from J, with 6 bases in between. The germline CDR1 and CDR2 sequences are LGHNA and YNFKEQ. The CDR3 has 15 residues. CDR3: CASSQDRSSGNTIYF. The DNA of the CDR3 is TGTGCCAGCAGCCAAGACCGGAGCTCTGGAAACACCATATATTTT.

The chain uses TRBV19 and TRBJ2-5; TRBD1 matches 7 bases. After removal of 1 base from V and 5 bases from J, the junction contained 10 bases not matched to a gene. Germline V CDR1 and CDR2: LNHDA, SQIVND (reference sequence). The length of the CDR3 is 16 residues. The CDR3 DNA reads as TGTGCCAGTAGTATAGCTGGTGAGAGGGGGCGGGAGACCCAGTACTTC. Translating gives CASSIAGERGRETQYF.

The V call is TRBV5-4, the J call TRBJ2-7, with 13 positions matching TRBD2. Germline trimming cut 3 bases from V and 5 bases from J; bases unmatched to any gene: 8. The CDR3 runs to 16 residues. CDR1 is SGHNT and CDR2 is YYREEE in the germline V gene (reference sequence). The CDR3, as DNA: TGTGCCAGCAGCTCCTCGGGACTAGCGGGATCCGACGAGCAGTACTTC. Encoded protein: CASSSSGLAGSDEQYF.

The CDR3: CASSGRVGETQYF. In nucleotides, the CDR3 is TGCGCCAGCAGCGGCAGGGTGGGGGAGACCCAGTACTTC. The chain joins TRBV4-3 to TRBJ2-5; D is perhaps TRBD1 (5 bases). Per the germline V gene, CDR1 is LGHNA and CDR2 is YSLEER. Trimming stripped 5 bases from V and 5 bases from J, with 12 bases between. The length of the CDR3 is 13 residues.

The CDR3 DNA follows: TGTGCCAGCAGTGAAGTGGGACAGGGCTACGAGCAGTACTTC. This translates into CASSEVGQGYEQYF. This chain connects TRBV2 to TRBJ2-7; 9 nucleotides agree with TRBD1. The CDR3 sequence is 14 residues long. After removal of 1 base from V and 3 bases from J, the junction contained 1 base not matched to a gene. The germline CDR1 and CDR2 sequences are SNHLY and FYNNEI.

The rearrangement uses TRBV9 and TRBJ2-7; 7 bases fit TRBD1. This CDR3 is built from 15 residues. Per the germline V gene, CDR1 is SGDLS and CDR2 is YYNGEE. The J segment lost 3 bases and the V segment lost 0 bases, leaving 6 bases of the junction unmatched. The CDR3 nucleotides read TGTGCCAGCAGCGTAGCGGCAGGGGGTAGCTACGAGCAGTACTTC. Protein sequence: CASSVAAGGSYEQYF.

This chain links TRBV11-2 with TRBJ1-2; 10 nucleotides line up with TRBD1. The CDR3 covers 14 residues. J lost 5 bases, V lost 5 bases, and 5 bases had no gene match. Germline CDR1 reads SGHAT; CDR2 reads FQNNGV. The CDR3 DNA sequence: TGTGCCAGCAGCCTCGGGACAGGGGCATATGGCTACACCTTC. Its protein is CASSLGTGAYGYTF.

The chain has TRBV6-1 and TRBJ1-1, with D perhaps matching TRBD1 (5 bases). Germline-derived CDR1 and CDR2 are MNHNS and SASEGT. The germline V and J ends were trimmed by 0 bases and 1 base, with 9 bases remaining between them. The CDR3 is made up of 15 amino acids. This CDR3 reads CASSEASTGNTEAFF. CDR3 DNA: TGTGCCAGCAGTGAAGCTAGCACAGGGAACACTGAAGCTTTCTTT.